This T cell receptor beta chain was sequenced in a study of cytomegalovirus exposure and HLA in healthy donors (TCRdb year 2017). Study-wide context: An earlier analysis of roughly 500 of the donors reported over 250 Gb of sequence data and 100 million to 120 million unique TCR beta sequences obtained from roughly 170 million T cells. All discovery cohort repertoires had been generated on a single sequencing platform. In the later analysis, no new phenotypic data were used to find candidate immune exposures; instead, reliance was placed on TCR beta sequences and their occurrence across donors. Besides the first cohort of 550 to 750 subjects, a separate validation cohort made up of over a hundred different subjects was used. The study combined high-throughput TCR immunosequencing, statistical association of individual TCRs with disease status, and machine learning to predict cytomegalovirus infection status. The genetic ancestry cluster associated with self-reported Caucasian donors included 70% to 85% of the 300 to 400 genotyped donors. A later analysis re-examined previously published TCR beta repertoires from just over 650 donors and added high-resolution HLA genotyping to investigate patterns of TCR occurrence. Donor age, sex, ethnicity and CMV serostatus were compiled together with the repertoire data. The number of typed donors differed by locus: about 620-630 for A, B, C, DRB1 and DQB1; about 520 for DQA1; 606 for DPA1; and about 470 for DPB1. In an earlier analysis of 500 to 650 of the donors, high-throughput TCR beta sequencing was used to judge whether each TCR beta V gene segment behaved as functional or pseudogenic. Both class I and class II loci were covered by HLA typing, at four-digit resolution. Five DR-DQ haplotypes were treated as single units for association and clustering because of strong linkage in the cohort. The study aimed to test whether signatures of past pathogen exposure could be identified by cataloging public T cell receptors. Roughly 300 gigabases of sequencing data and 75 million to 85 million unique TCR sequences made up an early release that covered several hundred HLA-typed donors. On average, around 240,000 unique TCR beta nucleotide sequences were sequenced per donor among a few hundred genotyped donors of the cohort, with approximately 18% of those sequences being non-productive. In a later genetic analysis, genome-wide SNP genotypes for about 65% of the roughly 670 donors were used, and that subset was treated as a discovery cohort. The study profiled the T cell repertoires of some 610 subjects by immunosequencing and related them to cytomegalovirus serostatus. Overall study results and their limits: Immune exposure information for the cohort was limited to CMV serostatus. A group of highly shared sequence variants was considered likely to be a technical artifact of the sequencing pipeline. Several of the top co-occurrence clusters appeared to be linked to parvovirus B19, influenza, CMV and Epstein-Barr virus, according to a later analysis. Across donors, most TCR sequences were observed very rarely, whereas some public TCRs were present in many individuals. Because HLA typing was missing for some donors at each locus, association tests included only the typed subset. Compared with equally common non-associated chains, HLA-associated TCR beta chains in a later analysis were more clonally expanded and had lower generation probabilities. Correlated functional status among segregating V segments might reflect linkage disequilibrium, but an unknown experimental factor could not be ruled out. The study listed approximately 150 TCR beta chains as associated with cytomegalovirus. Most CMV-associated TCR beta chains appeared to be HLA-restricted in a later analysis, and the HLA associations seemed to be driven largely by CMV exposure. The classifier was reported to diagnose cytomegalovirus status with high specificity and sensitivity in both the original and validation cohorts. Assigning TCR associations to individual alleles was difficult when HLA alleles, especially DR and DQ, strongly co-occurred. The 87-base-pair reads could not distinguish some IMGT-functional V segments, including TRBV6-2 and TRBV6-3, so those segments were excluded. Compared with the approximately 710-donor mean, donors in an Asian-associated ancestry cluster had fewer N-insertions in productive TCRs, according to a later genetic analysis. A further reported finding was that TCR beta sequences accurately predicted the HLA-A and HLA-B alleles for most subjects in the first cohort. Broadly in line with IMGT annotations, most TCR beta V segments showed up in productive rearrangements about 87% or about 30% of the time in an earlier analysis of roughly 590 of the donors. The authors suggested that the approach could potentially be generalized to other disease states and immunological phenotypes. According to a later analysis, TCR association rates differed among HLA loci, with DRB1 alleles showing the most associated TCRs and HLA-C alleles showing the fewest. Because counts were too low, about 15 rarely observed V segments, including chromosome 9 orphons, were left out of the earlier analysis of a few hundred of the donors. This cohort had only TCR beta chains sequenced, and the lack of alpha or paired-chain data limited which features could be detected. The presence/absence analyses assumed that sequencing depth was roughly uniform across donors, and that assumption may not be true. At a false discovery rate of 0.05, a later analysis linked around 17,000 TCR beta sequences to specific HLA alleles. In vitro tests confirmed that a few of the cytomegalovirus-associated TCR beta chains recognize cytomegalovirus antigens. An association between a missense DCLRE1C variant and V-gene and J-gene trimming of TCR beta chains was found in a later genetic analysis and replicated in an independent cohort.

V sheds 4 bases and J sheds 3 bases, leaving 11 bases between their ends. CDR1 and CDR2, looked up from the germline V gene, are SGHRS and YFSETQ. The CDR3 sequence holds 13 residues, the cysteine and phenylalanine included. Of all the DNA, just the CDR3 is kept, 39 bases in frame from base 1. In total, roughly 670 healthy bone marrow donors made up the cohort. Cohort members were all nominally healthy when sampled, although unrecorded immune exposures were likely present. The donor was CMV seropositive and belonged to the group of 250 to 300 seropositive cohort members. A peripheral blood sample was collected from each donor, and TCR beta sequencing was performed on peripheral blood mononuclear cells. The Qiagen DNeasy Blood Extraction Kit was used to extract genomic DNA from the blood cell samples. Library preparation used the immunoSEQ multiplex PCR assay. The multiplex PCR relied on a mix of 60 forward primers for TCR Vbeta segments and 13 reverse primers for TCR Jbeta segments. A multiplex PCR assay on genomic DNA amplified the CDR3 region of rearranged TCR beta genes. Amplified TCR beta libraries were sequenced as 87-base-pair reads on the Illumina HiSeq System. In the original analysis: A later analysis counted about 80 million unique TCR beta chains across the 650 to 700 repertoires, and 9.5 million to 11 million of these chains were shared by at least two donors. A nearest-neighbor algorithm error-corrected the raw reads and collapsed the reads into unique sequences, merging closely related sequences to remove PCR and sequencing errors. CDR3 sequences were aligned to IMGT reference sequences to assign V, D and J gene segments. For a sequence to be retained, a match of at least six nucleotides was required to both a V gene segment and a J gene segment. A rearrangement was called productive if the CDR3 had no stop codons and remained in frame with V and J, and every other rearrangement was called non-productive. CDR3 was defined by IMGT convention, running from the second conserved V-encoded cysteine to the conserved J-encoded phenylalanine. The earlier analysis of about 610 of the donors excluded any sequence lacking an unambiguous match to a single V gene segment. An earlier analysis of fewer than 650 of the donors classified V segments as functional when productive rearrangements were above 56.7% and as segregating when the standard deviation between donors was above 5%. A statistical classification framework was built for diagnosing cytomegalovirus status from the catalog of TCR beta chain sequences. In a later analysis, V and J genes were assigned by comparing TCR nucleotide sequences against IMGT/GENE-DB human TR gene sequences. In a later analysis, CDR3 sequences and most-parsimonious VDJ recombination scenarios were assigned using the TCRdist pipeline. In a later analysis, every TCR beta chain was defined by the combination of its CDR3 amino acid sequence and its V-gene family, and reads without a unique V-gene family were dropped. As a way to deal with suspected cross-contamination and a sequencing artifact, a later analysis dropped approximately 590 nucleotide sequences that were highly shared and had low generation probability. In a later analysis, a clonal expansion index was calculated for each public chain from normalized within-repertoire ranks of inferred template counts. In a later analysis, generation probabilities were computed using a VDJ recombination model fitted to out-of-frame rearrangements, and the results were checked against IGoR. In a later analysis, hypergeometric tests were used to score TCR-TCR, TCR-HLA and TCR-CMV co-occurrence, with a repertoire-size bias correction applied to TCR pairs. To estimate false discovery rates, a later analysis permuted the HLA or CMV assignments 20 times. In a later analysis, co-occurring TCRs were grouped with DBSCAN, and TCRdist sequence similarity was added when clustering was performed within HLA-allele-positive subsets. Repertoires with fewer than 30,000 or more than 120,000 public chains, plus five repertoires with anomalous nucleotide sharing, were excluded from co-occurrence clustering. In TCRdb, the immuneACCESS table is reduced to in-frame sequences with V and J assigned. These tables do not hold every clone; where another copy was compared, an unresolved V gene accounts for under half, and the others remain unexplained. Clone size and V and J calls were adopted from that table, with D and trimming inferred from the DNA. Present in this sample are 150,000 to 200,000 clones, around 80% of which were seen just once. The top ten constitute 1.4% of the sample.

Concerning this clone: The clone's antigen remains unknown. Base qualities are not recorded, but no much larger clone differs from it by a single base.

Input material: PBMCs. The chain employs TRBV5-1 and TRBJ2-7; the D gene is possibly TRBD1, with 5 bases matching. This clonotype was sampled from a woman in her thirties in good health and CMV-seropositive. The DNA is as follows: TGCGCCAGCAGCCCCGACAGAGTCTACGAGCAGTACTTC. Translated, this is CASSPDRVYEQYF.